What follows describes a single TCR beta chain. This clone's antigen is unknown. The input lacks base qualities; no much larger clone sits a single base away. This record belongs to a study of T cell repertoires in cytomegalovirus infection (dated by TCRdb to between 2019 and 2020). A note on the overall study: Donor HLA type was relevant to the analysis, as public TCR beta signatures indicated carriage of CMV infection together with the matching HLA type.

The paper as a whole reports these results and caveats: Carriers of CMV infection plus the relevant HLA type were discriminated by the cumulative frequency of public TCR beta family members in the study cohort and in an independent 352-donor cohort. The ex vivo response was dominated by HLA-C-restricted CMV-specific TCR beta clonotypes, which also provided the single most frequent clonotype in two of eight donors.

TCRdb shows the sequencer as Illumina HiSeq 1500. Using fastp trimming at Q25 and MiXCR clonotype assembly, TCRdb reanalyzed the public sequencing data and kept in-frame beta chains. Each CDR3 protein appears once, grouped with its most common genes and DNA. Within this sample are around 550,000 distinct CDR3 sequences, with 26% of them counted one time only. The top ten clonotypes cover about 13% of the sample. The CDR3 runs 16 residues from the cysteine to the phenylalanine. Only CDR3 DNA remains: 48 bases, in frame from the first base. The V end gives up 2 bases and the J end 7 bases, leaving 4 bases in the junction not matched to a gene. The germline V gene yields MDHEN for CDR1 and SYDVKM for CDR2.

Sequenced: PBMCs. The rearranged segments are TRBV28 and TRBJ2-2; a stretch of 13 junction bases matches TRBD2. This clonotype originated in a human donor in good health (CMV status not recorded). Some clones in this sample may be carry-over from other donors' samples. The CDR3 in this case is CASSLGLAGVNGELFF. Here is the DNA: TGTGCCAGCAGTTTAGGACTAGCGGGAGTTAACGGGGAGCTGTTTTTT.